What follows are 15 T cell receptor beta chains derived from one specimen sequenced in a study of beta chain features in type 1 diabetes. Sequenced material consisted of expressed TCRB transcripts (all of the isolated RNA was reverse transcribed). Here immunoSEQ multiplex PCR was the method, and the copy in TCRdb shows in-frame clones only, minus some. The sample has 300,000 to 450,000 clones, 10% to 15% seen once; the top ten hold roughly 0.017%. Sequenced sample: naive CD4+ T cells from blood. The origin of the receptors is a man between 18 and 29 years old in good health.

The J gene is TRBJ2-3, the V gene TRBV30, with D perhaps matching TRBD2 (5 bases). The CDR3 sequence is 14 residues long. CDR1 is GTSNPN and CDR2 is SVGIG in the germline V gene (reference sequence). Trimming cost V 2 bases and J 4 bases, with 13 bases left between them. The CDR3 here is CAWSSPGSPDTQYF. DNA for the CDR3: TGTGCCTGGAGTTCACCGGGATCGCCAGATACGCAGTATTTT.

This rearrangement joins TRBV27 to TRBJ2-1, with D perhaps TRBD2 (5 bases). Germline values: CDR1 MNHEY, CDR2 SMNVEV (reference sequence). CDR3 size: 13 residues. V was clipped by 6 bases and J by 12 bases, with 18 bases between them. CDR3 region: CASSPEAVGGQFF. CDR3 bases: TGTGCCAGCAGCCCCGAAGCGGTGGGCGGGCAGTTCTTC.

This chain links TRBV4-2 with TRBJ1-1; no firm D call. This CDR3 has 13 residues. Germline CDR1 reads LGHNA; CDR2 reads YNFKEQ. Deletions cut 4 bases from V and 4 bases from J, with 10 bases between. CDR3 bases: TGTGCCAGCAGCCTCAAAGCGGGCACTGAAGCTTTCTTT. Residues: CASSLKAGTEAFF.

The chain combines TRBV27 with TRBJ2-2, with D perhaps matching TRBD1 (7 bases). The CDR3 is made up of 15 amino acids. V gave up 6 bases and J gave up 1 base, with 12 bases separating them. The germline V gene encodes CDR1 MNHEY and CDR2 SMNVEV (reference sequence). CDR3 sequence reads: CASRYRGGNTGELFF. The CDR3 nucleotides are TGTGCCAGCAGATACAGGGGAGGGAACACCGGGGAGCTGTTTTTT.

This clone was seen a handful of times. The CDR3 nucleotides are TGTGCCAGCTCACCGTCAGACAGGGTGGGCTACGAGCAGTACTTC. Translating it yields CASSPSDRVGYEQYF. The gene calls are TRBV18 and TRBJ2-7, with TRBD1 identical over 7 bases. Germline-derived CDR1 and CDR2 are KGHSH and LQKENI. V lost 3 bases, J lost 3 bases, and 8 bases stayed unmatched. The CDR3 loop spans 15 amino acids.

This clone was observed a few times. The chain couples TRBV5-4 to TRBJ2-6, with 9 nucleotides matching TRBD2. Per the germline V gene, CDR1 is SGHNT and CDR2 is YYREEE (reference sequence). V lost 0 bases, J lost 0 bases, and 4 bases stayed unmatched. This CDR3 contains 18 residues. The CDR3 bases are TGTGCCAGCAGCTTGGCGAGCGGGAGGCGCTCTGGGGCCAACGTCCTGACTTTC. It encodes CASSLASGRRSGANVLTF.

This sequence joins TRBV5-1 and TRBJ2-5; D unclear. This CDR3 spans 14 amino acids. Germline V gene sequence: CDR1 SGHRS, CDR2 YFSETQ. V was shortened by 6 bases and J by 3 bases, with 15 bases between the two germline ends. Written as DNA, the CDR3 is TGCGCCAGCACCGTAGGCGGCAGAGAAGAGACCCAGTACTTC. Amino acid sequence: CASTVGGREETQYF.

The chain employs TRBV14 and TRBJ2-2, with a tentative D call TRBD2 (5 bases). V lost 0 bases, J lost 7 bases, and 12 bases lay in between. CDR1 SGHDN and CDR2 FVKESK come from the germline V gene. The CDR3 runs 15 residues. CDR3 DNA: TGTGCCAGCAGCCAAGATCTTCTAGCAGTCGGGGAGCTGTTTTTT. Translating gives CASSQDLLAVGELFF.

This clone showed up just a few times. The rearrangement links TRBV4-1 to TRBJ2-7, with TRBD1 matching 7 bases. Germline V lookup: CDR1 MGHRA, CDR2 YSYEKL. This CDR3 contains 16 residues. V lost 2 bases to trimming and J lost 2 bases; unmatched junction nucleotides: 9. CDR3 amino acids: CASSQPAQGRPYEQYF. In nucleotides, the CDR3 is TGCGCCAGCAGCCAACCTGCACAGGGGCGTCCCTACGAGCAGTACTTC.

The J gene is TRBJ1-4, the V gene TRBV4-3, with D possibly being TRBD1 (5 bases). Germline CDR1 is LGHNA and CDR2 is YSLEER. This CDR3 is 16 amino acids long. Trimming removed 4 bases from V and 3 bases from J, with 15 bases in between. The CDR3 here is CASSPRGGRSNEKLFF. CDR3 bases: TGCGCCAGCAGCCCTAGGGGAGGGAGGTCTAATGAAAAACTGTTTTTT.

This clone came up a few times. CDR3 nucleotide sequence: TGCGCCAGCAGCTTGGGTAGCGGGGCGAACACCGGGGAGCTGTTTTTT. Translating gives CASSLGSGANTGELFF. The V and J genes are TRBV5-1 and TRBJ2-2, with 8 positions matching TRBD2. The germline CDR1 and CDR2 sequences are SGHRS and YFSETQ. The CDR3 is made up of 16 amino acids. Trimming removed 0 bases from V and 0 bases from J; junction bases left unmatched: 1.

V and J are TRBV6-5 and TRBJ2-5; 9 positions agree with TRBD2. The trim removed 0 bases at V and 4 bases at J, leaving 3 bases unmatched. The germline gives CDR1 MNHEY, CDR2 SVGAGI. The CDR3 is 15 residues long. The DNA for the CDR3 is TGTGCCAGCAGTTACTCGTGGCGGGGGGGAGAGACCCAGTACTTC. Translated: CASSYSWRGGETQYF.

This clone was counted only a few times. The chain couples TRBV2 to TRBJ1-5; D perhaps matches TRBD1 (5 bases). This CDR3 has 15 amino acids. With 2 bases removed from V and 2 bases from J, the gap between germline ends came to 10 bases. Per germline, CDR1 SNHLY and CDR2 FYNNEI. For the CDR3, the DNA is TGTGCCAGCAGTGAATTCGGGGGACGCAATCAGCCCCAGCATTTT. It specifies CASSEFGGRNQPQHF.

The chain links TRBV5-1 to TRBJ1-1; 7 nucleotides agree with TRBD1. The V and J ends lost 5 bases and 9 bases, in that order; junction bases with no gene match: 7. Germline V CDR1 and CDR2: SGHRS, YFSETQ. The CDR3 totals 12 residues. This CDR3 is CASRKERGQAFF. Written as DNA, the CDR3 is TGCGCCAGCAGAAAAGAAAGGGGGCAAGCTTTCTTT.

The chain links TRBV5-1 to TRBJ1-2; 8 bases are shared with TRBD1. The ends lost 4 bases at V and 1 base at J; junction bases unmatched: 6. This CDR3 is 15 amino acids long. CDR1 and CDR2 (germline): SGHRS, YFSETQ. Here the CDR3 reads CASSTLDRVNYGYTF. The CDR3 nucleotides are TGCGCCAGCAGCACCCTGGACAGGGTTAACTATGGCTACACCTTC. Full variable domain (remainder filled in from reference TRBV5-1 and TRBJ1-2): KAGVTQTPRYLIKTRGQQVTLSCSPISGHRSVSWYQQTPGQGLQFLFEYFSETQRNKGNFPGRFSGRQFSNSRSEMNVSTLELGDSALYLCASSTLDRVNYGYTFGSGTRLTVV.